This TCR beta chain originates from a study of cytomegalovirus exposure and HLA in healthy donors. Overall study results and limits: It was reported that TCR beta sequences correctly inferred the HLA-A and HLA-B alleles for most subjects.

Primers for the PCR totalled 60 Vbeta and 13 Jbeta. Only in-frame clones appear in the TCRdb table, and some are missing; sequencing was by immunoSEQ multiplex PCR. The data show roughly 200,000 clones, about 86% seen once. On this clone: As yet, its antigen is unknown.

The CDR3 extends over 16 amino acids. The J segment lost 3 bases and the V segment lost 2 bases, leaving 7 bases of the junction unmatched. CDR1 and CDR2 from the germline V gene are SGHRS and YFSETQ. The chain has TRBV5-1 and TRBJ2-2, with TRBD1 matching over 7 bases. The specimen was PBMCs. The sequence came from a young woman in good health and CMV-seronegative. CDR3 region: CASSLLSTGHTGELFF. The CDR3 DNA sequence: TGCGCCAGCAGCTTACTATCGACAGGGCACACCGGGGAGCTGTTTTTT.